This TCR beta chain was captured by sequencing in a study of human thymus T cells. Study-wide results and limits: Both thymic and peripheral blood repertoires showed apparently biased V and J usage.

The people who donated were healthy Finnish babies having corrective surgery for congenital heart defects. V was pared by 0 bases and J by 2 bases, with 11 bases between. CDR1 is SGHTS and CDR2 is YDEGEE in the germline V gene. This CDR3 spans 15 amino acids. Sequencing used immunoSEQ multiplex PCR; TCRdb keeps in-frame clones, though not all of them. This sample has tens of thousands of clones, with nearly 95% found just once. Details on this clone: The target antigen is unknown.

The chain uses TRBV5-8 and TRBJ1-2; no reliable D call. The source of this sequence is a boy under two years old with a congenital heart defect but otherwise immunologically healthy. Sequenced: blood. The DNA of the CDR3 is TGTGCCAGCAGCTTGGATTTGGGCAGGAACTATGGCTACACCTTC. It specifies CASSLDLGRNYGYTF.